This TCR beta chain stems from a study of T-cell reconstitution after alpha-beta-depleted transplantation in children (dated by TCRdb to 2016 to 2017). For the study in its entirety: Using TCR repertoire profiling, the study quantitatively followed how T-cell immune reconstitution unfolded in children after TCRalphabeta/CD19-depleted allogeneic hematopoietic cell transplantation.

Libraries were constructed by PCR. Sequencing relied on an Illumina HiSeq 2500. Molecular barcoding was employed in the preparation of TCR libraries, with unique molecular identifiers being used to normalize TCRbeta repertoire quantification. TCRdb took the public reads, trimmed them with fastp at Q25, ran MiXCR for clone calling and kept in-frame beta chains. Every entry covers one CDR3 protein and lists the most common genes and DNA from its rows. This sample has approximately 390,000 distinct CDR3 sequences in its table, and about 11% of those were observed once. Roughly 5.1% of the sample is taken by the ten largest. From V the trimming removes 7 bases and from J it removes 10 bases, while the gene matches leave 8 bases of the junction unaccounted for. Per the germline V gene, SQVTM is the CDR1 and ANQGSEA is the CDR2. Its CDR3 holds 11 amino acids, cysteine through phenylalanine. Just the 33-base CDR3 DNA is kept, in frame starting at base 1.

This clonotype turned up a few times. This receptor's antigen is unknown. No qualities accompany the bases; no much larger clone lies one base away. This TCR was recovered from a human donor who donated a stem cell graft to a child with acute myeloid leukemia. Sequencing was performed on PBMCs from the stem cell graft donor, taken from the stem cell graft. The sequence links TRBV29-1 to TRBJ1-1; 8 middle bases align to TRBD1. The CDR3 in this case is CSGLLQGVAFF. The DNA sequence is as follows: TGCAGCGGGCTACTACAGGGGGTAGCTTTCTTT.